Following are 24 T cell receptor beta chains from one sample sequenced in a study of blood T cell repertoires in COVID-19. The method was immunoSEQ multiplex PCR; TCRdb's version includes in-frame clones alone and lacks a portion of them. There are about 350,000 clones in the sample; 87% occur only once, and approximately 9.9% lies in the top ten. Material: peripheral blood. All receptors come from a man aged 30-40 years with COVID-19, enrolled during active disease.

The chain is built from TRBV5-1 and TRBJ2-2; D is possibly TRBD2 (6 bases). This CDR3 has 16 residues. Trimming left V 0 bases short and J 0 bases short, with 9 bases between. Germline V gene sequence: CDR1 SGHRS, CDR2 YFSETQ. The DNA for the CDR3 is TGCGCCAGCAGCTTGGCTCGGGGGTCGAACACCGGGGAGCTGTTTTTT. This sequence encodes CASSLARGSNTGELFF.

The chain links TRBV29-1 to TRBJ2-7; 7 nucleotides align to TRBD1. This CDR3 spans 18 amino acids. V shed 4 bases and J 2 bases; nucleotides not matched to a gene: 20. CDR1 and CDR2 from the germline V gene are SQVTM and ANQGSEA. The CDR3 here is CSVGAVLGTAQPPYEQYF. The CDR3 DNA reads as TGCAGCGTTGGGGCTGTCCTCGGGACAGCCCAGCCTCCCTACGAGCAGTACTTC.

V is TRBV6-1 and J is TRBJ1-1; D unclear. CDR3 length equals 13 residues. Trimming stripped 2 bases from V and 3 bases from J, with 7 bases between. Germline lookup yields CDR1 MNHNS and CDR2 SASEGT. The CDR3: CASSEMGDTEAFF. Here the CDR3 DNA reads TGTGCCAGCAGTGAAATGGGAGACACTGAAGCTTTCTTT.

This clone was observed a few times. The chain couples TRBV5-4 to TRBJ1-1; TRBD1 might be the D (6 bases). Germline V gives CDR1 SGHNT, CDR2 YYREEE (reference sequence). The CDR3 has 12 residues. V gave up 4 bases and J gave up 3 bases, with 7 bases separating them. DNA of the CDR3: TGTGCCAGCAGCGAGGGGGACACTGAAGCTTTCTTT. Its translation: CASSEGDTEAFF.

The chain links TRBV10-1 to TRBJ1-1; unclear D gene. Germline V gives CDR1 WNHNN, CDR2 SYGVQD (reference sequence). V lost 6 bases to trimming and J lost 2 bases, with 16 bases between them. CDR3 size: 15 residues. CDR3 sequence reads: CASSPTDGYNTEAFF. The CDR3 DNA follows: TGCGCCAGCAGCCCGACCGACGGGTACAACACTGAAGCTTTCTTT.

This clone has just one count. This chain connects TRBV5-1 to TRBJ2-7; D unresolved. V was shortened by 0 bases and J by 3 bases, with 7 bases between the two germline ends. The germline CDR1 and CDR2 sequences are SGHRS and YFSETQ. CDR3 length equals 13 residues. The CDR3 loop is CASSLAENYEQYF. The CDR3 DNA is TGCGCCAGCAGCTTGGCGGAGAACTACGAGCAGTACTTC. Combining the CDR3 with reference TRBV5-1 and TRBJ2-7 gives the whole variable domain KAGVTQTPRYLIKTRGQQVTLSCSPISGHRSVSWYQQTPGQGLQFLFEYFSETQRNKGNFPGRFSGRQFSNSRSEMNVSTLELGDSALYLCASSLAENYEQYFGPGTRLTVT.

The gene calls are TRBV7-8 and TRBJ2-5, with a possible D match to TRBD2 (6 bases). V lost 4 bases and J 1 base, leaving 13 bases between the germline ends. Per germline, CDR1 SGHVS and CDR2 FQNEAQ. This CDR3 comprises 15 residues. DNA of the CDR3: TGTGCCAGCAGCTCCCGAGTGACTAGCCAAGAGACCCAGTACTTC. Encoded protein: CASSSRVTSQETQYF. Full variable domain (rest looked up from reference TRBV7-8 and TRBJ2-5): GAGVSQSPRYKVAKRGQDVALRCDPISGHVSLFWYQQALGQGPEFLTYFQNEAQLDKSGLPSDRFFAERPEGSVSTLKIQRTQQEDSAVYLCASSSRVTSQETQYFGPGTRLLVL.

The rearrangement joins TRBV5-1 to TRBJ1-1; D is perhaps TRBD1 (6 bases). Trimming pared 4 bases from V and 10 bases from J, leaving 23 bases between. Germline lookup yields CDR1 SGHRS and CDR2 YFSETQ. CDR3 length equals 15 residues. CDR3 region: CASSGGDTSFRGAFF. CDR3 sequence (DNA): TGCGCCAGCAGCGGGGGGGACACGTCGTTTAGGGGAGCTTTCTTT.

This clone came up a few times. CDR3 DNA sequence: TGTGCCAGCTCACCCACTGGGGGACAGGGGTACGAGCAGTACTTC. Encoded protein: CASSPTGGQGYEQYF. V gene TRBV18 combines with J gene TRBJ2-7; 10 bases align to TRBD1. CDR3 length equals 15 residues. The germline CDR1 and CDR2 sequences are KGHSH and LQKENI. Unmatched junction bases numbered 6, after V lost 3 bases and J lost 4 bases.

The chain is built from TRBV21-1 and TRBJ1-2; no check of the table's D call, TRBD1, against the DNA was made. TRBV21-1 is termed a pseudogene. This CDR3 is built from 13 residues. The DNA for the CDR3 is TGTGCCAGCAGCAAGAGGGGGCCCTATGGCTACACCTTC. Its protein is CASSKRGPYGYTF.

V usage is TRBV15 and J usage is TRBJ1-2, with a tentative D call TRBD1 (6 bases). Trimming stripped 4 bases from V and 6 bases from J, with 21 bases between. In germline, CDR1 is LNHNV, CDR2 YYDKDF (reference sequence). The CDR3 totals 16 residues. CDR3 in DNA: TGTGCCACCAGCACCGGGACAACAGGGTCCGGAGATGGCTACACCTTC. The encoded protein is CATSTGTTGSGDGYTF.

This clone was recorded a few times. The V and J genes are TRBV9 and TRBJ1-2; no definite D call. The CDR3 has 13 amino acids. Trimming stripped 4 bases from V and 5 bases from J, with 12 bases between. Germline-derived CDR1 and CDR2 are SGDLS and YYNGEE. The CDR3 spells CASSQSSGYGYTF. The CDR3 nucleotides read TGTGCCAGCAGCCAATCCTCGGGATATGGCTACACCTTC. The full variable domain, completed using reference TRBV9 and TRBJ1-2, is DSGVTQTPKHLITATGQRVTLRCSPRSGDLSVYWYQQSLDQGLQFLIQYYNGEERAKGNILERFSAQQFPDLHSELNLSSLELGDSALYFCASSQSSGYGYTFGSGTRLTVV.

The V gene is TRBV19, the J gene TRBJ1-1; TRBD1 matches at 10 bases. V dropped 6 bases and J dropped 5; count of bases not matched to a gene: 3. The CDR3 has 13 amino acids. Germline CDR1 is LNHDA and CDR2 is SQIVND (reference sequence). DNA for the CDR3: TGTGCCAGTAGGACAGGGGGCCGGACTGAAGCTTTCTTT. Its translation: CASRTGGRTEAFF.

This chain links TRBV6-2 or TRBV6-3 with TRBJ1-4, with D perhaps matching TRBD1 (6 bases). The length of the CDR3 is 16 residues. V was cut by 1 base and J by 8 bases, with 17 bases left in between. Looked up from germline, CDR1 is MNHEY and CDR2 is SVGEGT. The CDR3 DNA is TGTGCCAGCAGTTACTTGGGACACCCGCGGACGGAAAAACTGTTTTTT. Amino acids: CASSYLGHPRTEKLFF.

The chain has TRBV6-2 or TRBV6-3 and TRBJ2-3; 11 positions match TRBD2. V was pared by 5 bases and J by 4 bases, with 17 bases of the junction left unmatched. Germline CDR1 reads MNHEY; CDR2 reads SVGEGT. This CDR3 spans 19 amino acids. In DNA, the CDR3 is TGTGCCAGCAGTCTACTTCGGACTAGCGGGCCCTTGTGGCCAGATACGCAGTATTTT. Its translation: CASSLLRTSGPLWPDTQYF.

The J gene is TRBJ1-1, the V gene TRBV19, with D perhaps matching TRBD1 (6 bases). The CDR3 totals 13 residues. Germline CDR1 is LNHDA and CDR2 is SQIVND (reference sequence). Trimming left V 4 bases short and J 6 bases short, with 12 bases between. CDR3 sequence (DNA): TGTGCCAGTAGTACCACAGGGCGTCCTGAAGCTTTCTTT. It specifies CASSTTGRPEAFF. Variable domain in full (rest from reference TRBV19 and TRBJ1-1): DGGITQSPKYLFRKEGQNVTLSCEQNLNHDAMYWYRQDPGQGLRLIYYSQIVNDFQKGDIAEGYSVSREKKESFPLTVTSAQKNPTAFYLCASSTTGRPEAFFGQGTRLTVV.

The chain joins TRBV14 to TRBJ2-3; D possibly corresponds to TRBD2 (6 bases). V dropped 4 bases and J dropped 6 bases, with 20 bases sitting between them. CDR1 SGHDN and CDR2 FVKESK come from the germline V gene. There are 16 residues in the CDR3. The CDR3 DNA reads as TGTGCCAGCAGCCCACTACGAGGGTCTAGCGTGGATACGCAGTATTTT. Translated: CASSPLRGSSVDTQYF. The whole variable domain, filled in from reference TRBV14 and TRBJ2-3, reads EAGVTQFPSHSVIEKGQTVTLRCDPISGHDNLYWYRRVMGKEIKFLLHFVKESKQDESGMPNNRFLAERTGGTYSTLKVQPAELEDSGVYFCASSPLRGSSVDTQYFGPGTRLTVL.

The V gene is TRBV5-4, the J gene TRBJ2-3; 8 nucleotides line up with TRBD1. The ends lost 3 bases at V and 1 base at J; junction bases unmatched: 16. This CDR3 region has 19 residues. Germline CDR1 is SGHNT and CDR2 is YYREEE (reference sequence). The CDR3 sequence is CASSSRAKKTGVGTDTQYF. CDR3 DNA sequence: TGTGCCAGCAGCTCCCGAGCTAAGAAGACAGGGGTGGGCACAGATACGCAGTATTTT.

The chain is built from TRBV15 and TRBJ1-2; TRBD1 matches at 10 bases. The J segment lost 5 bases and the V segment lost 4 bases, leaving 7 bases of the junction unmatched. Germline CDR1 reads LNHNV; CDR2 reads YYDKDF (reference sequence). CDR3 size: 15 residues. CDR3 loop: CATSTRTGGNYGYTF. In DNA form, the CDR3 reads TGTGCCACCAGCACCCGGACAGGGGGAAATTATGGCTACACCTTC.

V is TRBV11-2 and J is TRBJ2-3; D might be TRBD2 (5 bases). This CDR3 spans 15 amino acids. Deletions cut 4 bases from V and 4 bases from J, with 15 bases between. The germline V gene encodes CDR1 SGHAT and CDR2 FQNNGV. CDR3 coding DNA: TGTGCCAGCAGCTATACCTCGGGGTCTCCAGATACGCAGTATTTT. Its protein is CASSYTSGSPDTQYF.

The V gene is TRBV6-5, the J gene TRBJ2-1; 12 bases are shared with TRBD1. CDR3 length equals 15 residues. Germline V gene data show CDR1 as MNHEY and CDR2 as SVGAGI. The junction had 6 bases not matched to a gene; V was cut back by 4 bases and J by 8 bases. CDR3 amino acids: CASSSGQGALDEQFF. DNA for the CDR3: TGTGCCAGCAGTTCGGGACAGGGGGCTCTCGATGAGCAGTTCTTC.

The CDR3 DNA is TGTGCCAGCAGCTTGTACGGGAGCCACTACAATGAGCAGTTCTTC. It yields the protein CASSLYGSHYNEQFF. The rearrangement links TRBV5-5 to TRBJ2-1, with TRBD2 as a possible D gene (6 bases). There are 15 residues in the CDR3. Trimming took off 1 base at V and 3 bases at J, with 11 bases between the two ends. Germline V gives CDR1 SGHKS, CDR2 YYEKEE (reference sequence).

The chain employs TRBV6-2 or TRBV6-3 and TRBJ2-7, with D maybe TRBD1 (6 bases). Germline CDR1 and CDR2: MNHEY and SVGEGT. The CDR3 totals 13 residues. V lost 2 bases to trimming and J lost 1 base, with 6 bases between them. DNA for the CDR3: TGTGCCAGCAGTTACAGGGGGTCCTACGAGCAGTACTTC. This translates into CASSYRGSYEQYF.

The chain carries TRBV27 and TRBJ2-1; D may be TRBD2 (6 bases). Trimming cost V 0 bases and J 0 bases, with 9 bases left between them. This CDR3 has 16 amino acids. CDR1 and CDR2 from the germline V gene are MNHEY and SMNVEV (reference sequence). The CDR3 DNA reads as TGTGCCAGCAGTTTATCCTACGGGAGCTCCTACAATGAGCAGTTCTTC. It encodes CASSLSYGSSYNEQFF.